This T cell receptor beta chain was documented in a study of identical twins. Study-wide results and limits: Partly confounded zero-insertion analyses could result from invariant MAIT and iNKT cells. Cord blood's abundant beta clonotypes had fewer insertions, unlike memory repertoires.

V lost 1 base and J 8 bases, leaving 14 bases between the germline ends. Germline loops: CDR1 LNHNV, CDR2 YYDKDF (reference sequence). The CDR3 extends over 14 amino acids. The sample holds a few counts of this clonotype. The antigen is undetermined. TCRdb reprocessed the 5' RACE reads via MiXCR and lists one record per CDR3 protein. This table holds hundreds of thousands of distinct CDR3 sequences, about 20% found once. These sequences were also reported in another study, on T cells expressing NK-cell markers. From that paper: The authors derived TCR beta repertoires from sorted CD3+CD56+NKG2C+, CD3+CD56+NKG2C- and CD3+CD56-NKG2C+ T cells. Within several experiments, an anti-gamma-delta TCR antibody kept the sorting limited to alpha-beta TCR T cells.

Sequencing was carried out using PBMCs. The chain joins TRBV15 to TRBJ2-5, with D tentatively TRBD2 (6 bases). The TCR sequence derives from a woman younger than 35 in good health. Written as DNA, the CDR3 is TGTGCCACCAGCAGAGTAGGGGACTCCTCAACCCAGTACTTC. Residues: CATSRVGDSSTQYF.